Below, 5 T cell receptor beta chains from the same sample are listed, as sequenced in a study of low-dose radiotherapy and immunotherapy resistance in tumors. cDNA synthesis used a TRAV/TRBV-specific primer set for both chains. Over roughly 20 PCR cycles, TCRs were amplified from a constant-region primer and V-primer adapter. TCRdb processed the reads anew with MiXCR; each CDR3 protein has one entry. Among around 58,000 distinct CDR3 sequences listed, 20% to 25% were seen once. Time point reported: after trial treatment. Treatment denoted: LDRT plus nivolumab, ipilimumab, low-dose cyclophosphamide and aspirin (RACIN trial). The sequences come from PBMCs, collected after low-dose radiotherapy plus immunotherapy. The receptors derive from a male donor with prostate cancer.

This clonotype was recorded at least ten times. This chain joins TRBV18 and TRBJ2-1; D might be TRBD1 or TRBD2, each matching 5 bases. CDR3 size: 15 residues. Germline V gives CDR1 KGHSH, CDR2 LQKENI. Trimming took off 0 bases at V and 6 bases at J, with 12 bases between the two ends. The CDR3 DNA reads as TGTGCCAGCTCACCACCGGGGCTAGCCTCCAATGAGCAGTTCTTC. This gives the protein CASSPPGLASNEQFF.

This clonotype was detected ten times or more. This chain links TRBV4-1 with TRBJ2-1; D remains ambiguous. Germline assignment: CDR1 MGHRA and CDR2 YSYEKL. The CDR3 totals 15 residues. Trimming removed 3 bases at V and 3 bases at J, with 12 bases between. The DNA for the CDR3 is TGCGCCAGCAGCCAGCCGGACGTCGGCTACAATGAGCAGTTCTTC. This translates into CASSQPDVGYNEQFF.

This clonotype was picked up many times. The chain recombines TRBV28 with TRBJ2-7; D is unclear. The germline V and J ends were trimmed by 6 bases and 2 bases, with 14 bases remaining between them. The CDR3 extends over 14 amino acids. Germline CDR1 reads MDHEN; CDR2 reads SYDVKM. The CDR3 protein is CASSLHLEPYEQYF. In nucleotides, the CDR3 is TGTGCCAGCAGCCTACATCTTGAACCCTACGAGCAGTACTTC.

At least ten counts were recorded for this clonotype. V gene TRBV18 combines with J gene TRBJ2-5; 10 bases line up with TRBD1. The V gene end was trimmed by 2 bases and the J gene end by 1 base; junction bases not matched to a gene: 4. The CDR3 totals 16 residues. The germline V gene has CDR1 KGHSH and CDR2 LQKENI. The CDR3 region is CASSPRTGGFQETQYF. CDR3 nucleotide sequence: TGTGCCAGCTCACCAAGGACAGGGGGTTTCCAAGAGACCCAGTACTTC.

At least ten counts were recorded for this clonotype. The chain carries TRBV5-1 and TRBJ2-1; D assignment may be TRBD1 or TRBD2 (6 bases each). Germline assignment: CDR1 SGHRS and CDR2 YFSETQ. Deletions cut 2 bases from V and 10 bases from J, with 19 bases between. The CDR3 has 15 amino acids. Here the CDR3 reads CASSFSAEGGHEQFF. The CDR3 bases are TGCGCCAGCAGCTTTTCGGCGGAGGGGGGTCACGAGCAGTTCTTC.